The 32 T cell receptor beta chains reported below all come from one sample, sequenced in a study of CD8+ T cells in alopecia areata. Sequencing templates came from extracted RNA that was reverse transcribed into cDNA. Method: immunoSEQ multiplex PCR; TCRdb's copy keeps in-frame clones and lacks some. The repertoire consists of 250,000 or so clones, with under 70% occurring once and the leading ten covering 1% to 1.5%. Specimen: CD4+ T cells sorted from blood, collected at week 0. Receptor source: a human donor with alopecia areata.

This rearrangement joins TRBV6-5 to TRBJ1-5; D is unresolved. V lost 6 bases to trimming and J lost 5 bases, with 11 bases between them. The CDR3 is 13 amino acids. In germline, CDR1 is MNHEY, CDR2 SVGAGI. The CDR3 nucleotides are TGTGCCAGCAGACGGACGCCGGATCAGCCCCAGCATTTT. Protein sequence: CASRRTPDQPQHF.

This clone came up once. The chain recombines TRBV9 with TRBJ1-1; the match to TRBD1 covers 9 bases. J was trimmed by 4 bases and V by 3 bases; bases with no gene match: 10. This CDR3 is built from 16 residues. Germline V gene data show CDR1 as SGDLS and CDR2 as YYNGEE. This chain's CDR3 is CASSAPSGTGSTEAFF. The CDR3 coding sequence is TGTGCCAGCAGCGCACCCTCCGGGACAGGGAGCACTGAAGCTTTCTTT.

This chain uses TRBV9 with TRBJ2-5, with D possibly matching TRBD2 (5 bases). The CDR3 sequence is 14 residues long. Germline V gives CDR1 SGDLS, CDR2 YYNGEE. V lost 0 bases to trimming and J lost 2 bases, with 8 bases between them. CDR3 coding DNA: TGTGCCAGCAGCGTAGGGGGAGCTCAAGAGACCCAGTACTTC. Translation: CASSVGGAQETQYF.

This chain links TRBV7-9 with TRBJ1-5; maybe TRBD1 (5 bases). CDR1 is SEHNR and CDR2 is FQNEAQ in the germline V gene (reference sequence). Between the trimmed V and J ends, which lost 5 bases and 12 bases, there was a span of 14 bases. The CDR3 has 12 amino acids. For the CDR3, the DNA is TGTGCCAGCAGCCCACGTGGTGGGGGCCAGCATTTT. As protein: CASSPRGGGQHF.

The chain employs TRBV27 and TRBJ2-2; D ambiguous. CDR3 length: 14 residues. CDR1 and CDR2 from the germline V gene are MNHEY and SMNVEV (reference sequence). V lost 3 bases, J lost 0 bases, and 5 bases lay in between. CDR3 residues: CASSFQANTGELFF. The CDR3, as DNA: TGTGCCAGCAGTTTTCAAGCGAACACCGGGGAGCTGTTTTTT.

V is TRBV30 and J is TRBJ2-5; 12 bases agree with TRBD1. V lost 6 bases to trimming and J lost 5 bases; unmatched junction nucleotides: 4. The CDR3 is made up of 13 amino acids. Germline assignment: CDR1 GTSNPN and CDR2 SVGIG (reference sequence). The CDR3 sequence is CACGTGGWETQYF. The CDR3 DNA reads TGTGCCTGCGGGACAGGGGGCTGGGAGACCCAGTACTTC.

The CDR3 coding sequence is TGTGCCAGTAGGAGACGGACAGGGGATCAGCCCCAGCATTTT. It is translated as CASRRRTGDQPQHF. This chain uses TRBV19 with TRBJ1-5, with 9 bases lining up with TRBD1. This CDR3 region has 14 residues. The J segment lost 5 bases and the V segment lost 6 bases, leaving 5 bases of the junction unmatched. In germline, CDR1 is LNHDA, CDR2 SQIVND (reference sequence). Based on the CDR3 plus reference TRBV19 and TRBJ1-5, the full variable domain is DGGITQSPKYLFRKEGQNVTLSCEQNLNHDAMYWYRQDPGQGLRLIYYSQIVNDFQKGDIAEGYSVSREKKESFPLTVTSAQKNPTAFYLCASRRRTGDQPQHFGDGTRLSIL.

The CDR3 DNA is TGTGCCTGGAGTGTACAGGGAGACCACTATTTT. It is translated as CAWSVQGDHYF. V gene TRBV30 combines with J gene TRBJ2-3; D is possibly TRBD1 (6 bases). The CDR3 extends over 11 amino acids. Germline values: CDR1 GTSNPN, CDR2 SVGIG (reference sequence). Between the trimmed V and J ends, which lost 0 bases and 15 bases, there was a span of 13 bases.

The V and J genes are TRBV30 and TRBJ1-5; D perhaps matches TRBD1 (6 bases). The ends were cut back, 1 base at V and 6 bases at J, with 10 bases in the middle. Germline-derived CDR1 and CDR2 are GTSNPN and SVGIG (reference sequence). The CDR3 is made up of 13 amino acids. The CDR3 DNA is TGTGCCTGGAGTGGGGGGGCACGTCAGCCCCAGCATTTT. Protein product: CAWSGGARQPQHF.

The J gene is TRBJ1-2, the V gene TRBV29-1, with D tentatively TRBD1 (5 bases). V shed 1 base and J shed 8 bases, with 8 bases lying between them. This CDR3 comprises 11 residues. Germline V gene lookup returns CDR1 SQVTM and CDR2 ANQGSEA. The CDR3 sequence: CSVEARGGYTF. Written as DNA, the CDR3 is TGCAGCGTTGAAGCGAGGGGCGGCTACACCTTC.

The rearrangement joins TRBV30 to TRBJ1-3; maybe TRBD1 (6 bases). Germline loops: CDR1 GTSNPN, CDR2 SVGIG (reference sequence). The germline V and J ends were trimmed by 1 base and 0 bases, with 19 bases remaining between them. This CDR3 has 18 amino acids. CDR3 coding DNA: TGTGCCTGGAGTGGAACTTGGGACACCCCGAGCTCTGGAAACACCATATATTTT. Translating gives CAWSGTWDTPSSGNTIYF.

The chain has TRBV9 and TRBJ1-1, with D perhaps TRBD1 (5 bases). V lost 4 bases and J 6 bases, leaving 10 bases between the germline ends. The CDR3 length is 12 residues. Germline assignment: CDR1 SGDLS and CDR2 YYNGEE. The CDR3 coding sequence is TGTGCCAGCAGCCCCTTAGGGGCTGAAGCTTTCTTT. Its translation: CASSPLGAEAFF. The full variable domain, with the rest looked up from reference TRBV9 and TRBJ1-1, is DSGVTQTPKHLITATGQRVTLRCSPRSGDLSVYWYQQSLDQGLQFLIQYYNGEERAKGNILERFSAQQFPDLHSELNLSSLELGDSALYFCASSPLGAEAFFGQGTRLTVV.

CDR3 in amino acids: CASRRSGGYEQYF. In nucleotides, the CDR3 is TGTGCCAGCAGACGTTCAGGGGGCTACGAGCAGTACTTC. This chain connects TRBV27 to TRBJ2-7; 7 bases line up with TRBD1. Germline V gives CDR1 MNHEY, CDR2 SMNVEV (reference sequence). This CDR3 is 13 amino acids long. Trimming removed 6 bases from V and 3 bases from J; junction bases left unmatched: 5.

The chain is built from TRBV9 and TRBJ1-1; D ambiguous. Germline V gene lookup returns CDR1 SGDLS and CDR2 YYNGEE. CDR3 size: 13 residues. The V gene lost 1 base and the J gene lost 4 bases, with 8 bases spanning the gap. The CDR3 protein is CASSVQGFTEAFF. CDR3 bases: TGTGCCAGCAGCGTACAAGGGTTCACTGAAGCTTTCTTT.

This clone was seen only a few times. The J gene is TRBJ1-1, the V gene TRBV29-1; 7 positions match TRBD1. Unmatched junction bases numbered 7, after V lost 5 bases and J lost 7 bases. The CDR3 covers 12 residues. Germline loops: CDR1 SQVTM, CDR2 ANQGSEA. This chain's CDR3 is CSVWEGANEAFF. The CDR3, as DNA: TGCAGCGTTTGGGAGGGGGCGAATGAAGCTTTCTTT.

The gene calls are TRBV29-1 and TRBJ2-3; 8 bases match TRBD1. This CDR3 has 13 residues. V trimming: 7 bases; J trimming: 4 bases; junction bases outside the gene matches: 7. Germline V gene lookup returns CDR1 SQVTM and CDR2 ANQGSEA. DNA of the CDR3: TGCAGCGCTAGGACAGGGCGGGCAGATACGCAGTATTTT. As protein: CSARTGRADTQYF.

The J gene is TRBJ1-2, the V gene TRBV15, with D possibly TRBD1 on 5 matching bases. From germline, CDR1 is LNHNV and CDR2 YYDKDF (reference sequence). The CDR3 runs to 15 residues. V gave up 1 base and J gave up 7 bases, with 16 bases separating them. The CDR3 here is CATSRGGTPLGGYTF. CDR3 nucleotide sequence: TGTGCCACCAGCAGAGGAGGGACTCCCTTAGGTGGCTACACCTTC.

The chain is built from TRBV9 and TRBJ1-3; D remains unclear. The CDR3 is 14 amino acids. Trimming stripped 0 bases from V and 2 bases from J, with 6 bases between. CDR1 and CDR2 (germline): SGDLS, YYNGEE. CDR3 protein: CASSVVGTGNTIYF. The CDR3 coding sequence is TGTGCCAGCAGCGTAGTGGGAACTGGAAACACCATATATTTT.

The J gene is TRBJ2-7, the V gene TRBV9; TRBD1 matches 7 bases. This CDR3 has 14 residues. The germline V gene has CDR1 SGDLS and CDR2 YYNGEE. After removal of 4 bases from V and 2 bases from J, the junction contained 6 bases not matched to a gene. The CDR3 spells CASSSWDRAYEQYF. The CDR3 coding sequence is TGTGCCAGCAGCTCCTGGGACAGAGCCTACGAGCAGTACTTC.

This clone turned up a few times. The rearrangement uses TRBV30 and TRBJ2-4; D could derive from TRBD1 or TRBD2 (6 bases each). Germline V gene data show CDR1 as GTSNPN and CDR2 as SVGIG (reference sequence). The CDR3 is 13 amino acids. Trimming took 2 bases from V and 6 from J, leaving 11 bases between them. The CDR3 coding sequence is TGTGCCTGGAGTCCGGGGGCCGGAAACATTCAGTACTTC. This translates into CAWSPGAGNIQYF. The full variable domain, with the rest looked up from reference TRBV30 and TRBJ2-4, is SQTIHQWPATLVQPVGSPLSLECTVEGTSNPNLYWYRQAAGRGLQLLFYSVGIGQISSEVPQNLSASRPQDRQFILSSKKLLLSDSGFYLCAWSPGAGNIQYFGAGTRLSVL.

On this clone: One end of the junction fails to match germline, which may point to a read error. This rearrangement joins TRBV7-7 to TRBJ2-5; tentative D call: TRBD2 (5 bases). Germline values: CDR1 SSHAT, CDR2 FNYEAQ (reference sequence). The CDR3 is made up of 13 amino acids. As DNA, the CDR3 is TGTGCTAGCAGCTTAGGCAGAGGGGAGACCCAGTACTTC. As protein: CASSLGRGETQYF.

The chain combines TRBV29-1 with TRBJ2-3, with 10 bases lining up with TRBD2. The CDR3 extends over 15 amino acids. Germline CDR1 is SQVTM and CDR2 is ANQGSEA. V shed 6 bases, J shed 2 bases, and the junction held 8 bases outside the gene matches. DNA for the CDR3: TGCAGCGTAAGGCGGCTAGCGGGGGTCACAGATACGCAGTATTTT. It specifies CSVRRLAGVTDTQYF.

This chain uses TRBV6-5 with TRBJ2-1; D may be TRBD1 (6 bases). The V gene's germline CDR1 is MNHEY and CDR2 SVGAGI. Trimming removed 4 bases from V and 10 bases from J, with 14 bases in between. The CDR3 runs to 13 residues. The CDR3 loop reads CASSLRQAMEQFF. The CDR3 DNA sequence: TGTGCCAGCAGTTTGAGACAGGCCATGGAGCAGTTCTTC.

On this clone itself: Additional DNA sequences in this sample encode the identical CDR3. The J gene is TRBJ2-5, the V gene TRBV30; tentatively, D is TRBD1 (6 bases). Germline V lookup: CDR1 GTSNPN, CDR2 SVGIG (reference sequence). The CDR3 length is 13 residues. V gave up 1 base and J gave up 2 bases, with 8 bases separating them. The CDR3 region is CAWSGGLQETQYF. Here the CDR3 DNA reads TGTGCCTGGAGTGGGGGGCTACAAGAGACCCAGTACTTC.

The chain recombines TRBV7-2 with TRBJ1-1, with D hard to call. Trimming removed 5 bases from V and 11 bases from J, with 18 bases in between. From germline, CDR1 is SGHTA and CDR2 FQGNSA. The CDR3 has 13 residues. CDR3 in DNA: TGTGCCAGCAGCCCATCCCGGGAAAAGAGGGCTTTCTTT. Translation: CASSPSREKRAFF.

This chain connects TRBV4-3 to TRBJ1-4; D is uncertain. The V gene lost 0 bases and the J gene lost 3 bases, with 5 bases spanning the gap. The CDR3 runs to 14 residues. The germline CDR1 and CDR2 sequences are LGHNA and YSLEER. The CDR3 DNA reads TGCGCCAGCAGCCAAGATTTGCCTAATGAAAAACTGTTTTTT. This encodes CASSQDLPNEKLFF.

This chain's CDR3 is CAWSREMNTEAFF. CDR3 nucleotides: TGTGCCTGGAGTAGGGAAATGAACACTGAAGCTTTCTTT. This chain connects TRBV30 to TRBJ1-1; D uncertain. The CDR3 sequence is 13 residues long. Trimming took off 2 bases at V and 0 bases at J, with 7 bases between the two ends. Germline assignment: CDR1 GTSNPN and CDR2 SVGIG (reference sequence).

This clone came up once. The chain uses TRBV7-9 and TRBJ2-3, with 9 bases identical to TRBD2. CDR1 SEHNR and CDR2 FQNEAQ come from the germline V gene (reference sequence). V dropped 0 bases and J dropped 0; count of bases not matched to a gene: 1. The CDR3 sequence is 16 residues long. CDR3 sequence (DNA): TGTGCCAGCAGCTTAGCGACTAGCGGTAGCACAGATACGCAGTATTTT. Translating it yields CASSLATSGSTDTQYF.

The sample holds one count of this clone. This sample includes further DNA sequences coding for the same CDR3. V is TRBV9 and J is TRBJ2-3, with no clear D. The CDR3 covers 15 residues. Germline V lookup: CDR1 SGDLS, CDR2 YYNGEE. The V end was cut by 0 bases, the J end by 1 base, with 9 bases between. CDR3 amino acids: CASSVGAGGTDTQYF. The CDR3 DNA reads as TGTGCCAGCAGCGTAGGGGCCGGTGGCACAGATACGCAGTATTTT.

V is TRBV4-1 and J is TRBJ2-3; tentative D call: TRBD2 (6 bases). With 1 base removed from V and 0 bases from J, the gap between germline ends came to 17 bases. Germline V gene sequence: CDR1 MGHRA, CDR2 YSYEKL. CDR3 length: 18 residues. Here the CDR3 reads CASSQGPTSRDSTDTQYF. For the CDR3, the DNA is TGCGCCAGCAGCCAAGGACCAACTAGCCGCGATAGCACAGATACGCAGTATTTT.

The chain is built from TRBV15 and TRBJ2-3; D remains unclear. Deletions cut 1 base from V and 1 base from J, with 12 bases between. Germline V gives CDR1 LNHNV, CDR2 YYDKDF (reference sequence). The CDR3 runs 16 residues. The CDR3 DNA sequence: TGTGCCACCAGCAGAGCGATTCCCAGTGGCACAGATACGCAGTATTTT. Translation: CATSRAIPSGTDTQYF.

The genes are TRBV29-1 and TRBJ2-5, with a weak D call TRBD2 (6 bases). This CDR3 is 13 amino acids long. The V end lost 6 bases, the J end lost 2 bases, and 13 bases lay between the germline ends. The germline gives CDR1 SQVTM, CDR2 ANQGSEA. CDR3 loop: CSVRPSAQETQYF. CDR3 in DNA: TGCAGCGTCAGACCTAGCGCTCAAGAGACCCAGTACTTC.